Here is one T cell receptor beta chain with its context. Its antigen remains unidentified. In this CDR3 the conserved last residue, phenylalanine or tryptophan, is missing, so a read error is likely. This record comes from a study of Graves' ophthalmopathy and Graves' hyperthyroidism (dated by TCRdb to 2016 to 2019). Some background on the complete study: Peripheral blood was collected before any treatment was given, at the time of initial diagnosis. In roughly 6 hyperthyroidism patients, the T-cell repertoire of thyroid tissue was compared with the T-cell repertoire of blood. In total, over 130 blood samples were TCR-sequenced: 43 ophthalmopathy, over 70 hyperthyroidism and roughly 17 hyperthyroidism-to-ophthalmopathy patients. To explore V-J signatures distinguishing ophthalmopathy from hyperthyroidism, a discovery set of under 110 patients (fewer than 45 ophthalmopathy, over 55 stable hyperthyroidism) was enrolled. An independent validation cohort comprised fewer than 20 hyperthyroidism patients and 15 to 17 patients who later progressed from hyperthyroidism to ophthalmopathy. The study used TCR beta repertoire signatures to distinguish Graves' ophthalmopathy from Graves' hyperthyroidism and to predict progression to ophthalmopathy. Once sampling was done, hyperthyroidism patients were given methimazole at a starting dose of 30 mg daily, while ophthalmopathy patients were given high-dose intravenous methylprednisolone. The investigation overall reported the following: No statistical method was used to set the sample size in advance, and the investigators knew which group each participant was assigned to. In validation, the model predicted ophthalmopathy progression with more than 55% sensitivity and 72.22% specificity; around twelve predicted patients were CT-confirmed with GO in a median of about 6.2 months. Ophthalmopathy was separated from stable hyperthyroidism by the 13-signature model with about 88% sensitivity and 81.08% specificity in cross-validation and with 80%/75% in the test set. Most expanded thyroid clonotypes with frequency above 0.001 were also detected in blood, suggesting blood repertoires may reflect the thyroid immune response.

The germline V gene encodes CDR1 ENHRY and CDR2 SYGVKD. The CDR3 is 12 amino acids long, termini counted. The only DNA kept is the CDR3, 36 bases in frame from the first base. The V and J ends are trimmed by 5 bases and 9 bases, leaving 14 bases between them. For repertoire sequencing, TCR beta CDR3 regions were amplified from RNA transcripts. HTBI primers and the Qiagen OneStep RT-PCR kit were used in a first-round RT-PCR, which was followed by a second-round multiplex PCR, size selection and purification. Libraries were sequenced on an Illumina HiSeq2000 using paired-end 100 bp reads. For the original study's pipeline: SOAPnuke was used for read processing, and reads with adapters, uncalled bases, a mean Phred below 15, or no exact constant-primer or identifier match were discarded. High-quality paired reads were merged with COPE v1.2.5. Each unique nucleotide sequence was treated as a clonotype, and MiTCR v1.1 was used to align the clonotypes to the IMGT TRB V, D and J references. Analysis was restricted to V-J combinations with a frequency above 0.0001, which covered 99.2% of repertoires. A TCR clonal expansion and chaos score per V-J combination was defined as the ratio of F50 clonal expansion to chaos observed in the TCRdist matrix. Features were reduced by Welch's t-statistics and random forest to about a dozen V-J combinations, which fed a naive Bayes classifier. Thyroid-blood repertoire similarity was quantified with the Morisita-Horn index. In-frame beta chains were kept once TCRdb had trimmed the public reads at Q25 with fastp and called clones with MiXCR. Each entry merges the rows of one CDR3 protein and shows their most common DNA and genes. The V and J calls and clone size are TCRdb's, not the authors'. The sample table contains 660,000 or so distinct CDR3 sequences; only one count was recorded for roughly 41% of them. The top ten clones comprise 3.3% of the sample.

Patients with ophthalmopathy had moderately to severely active disease, with a Clinical Activity Score of 3 or more, a NOSPECS grade of 4 or more, and a disease duration of less than 3 months. Patients with other autoimmune diseases, uncontrolled infections, pregnancy or lactation were excluded. Clinical symptoms, serum thyroxine, TRAb, thyroid ultrasound and orbital computed tomography were used for diagnosis. Using Ficoll-Paque density gradient centrifugation, PBMCs were isolated from 9.5 to 10 ml of fresh peripheral blood. Trizol reagent was used to extract the total RNA, and its quality was then checked on an Agilent 2100 Bioanalyzer.

Sequencing was done on a sample of peripheral blood. This receptor was obtained from an adult man with Graves' ophthalmopathy. This sequence uses TRBV10-3 and TRBJ2-7; 6 matching bases give a weak D call of TRBD1. CDR3 region: CAISIEGDPQYL. The sequence in DNA is TGTGCCATCAGTATCGAGGGGGATCCGCAGTACTTG.